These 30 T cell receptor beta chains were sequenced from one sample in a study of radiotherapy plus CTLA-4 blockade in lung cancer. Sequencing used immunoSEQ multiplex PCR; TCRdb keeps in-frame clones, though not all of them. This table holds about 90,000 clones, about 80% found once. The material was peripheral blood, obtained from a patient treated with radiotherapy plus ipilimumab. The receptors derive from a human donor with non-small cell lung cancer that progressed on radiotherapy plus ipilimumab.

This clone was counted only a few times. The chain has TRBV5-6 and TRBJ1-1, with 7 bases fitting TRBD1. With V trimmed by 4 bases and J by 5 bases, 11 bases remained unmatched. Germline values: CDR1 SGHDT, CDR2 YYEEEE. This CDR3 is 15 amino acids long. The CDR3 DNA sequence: TGTGCCAGCAGCATAGGGGGCTTTGGAAAAACTGAAGCTTTCTTT. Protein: CASSIGGFGKTEAFF.

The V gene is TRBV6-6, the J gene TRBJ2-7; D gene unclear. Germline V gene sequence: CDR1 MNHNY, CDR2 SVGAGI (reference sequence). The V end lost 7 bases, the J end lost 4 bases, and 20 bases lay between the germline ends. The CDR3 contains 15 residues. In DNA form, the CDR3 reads TGTGCCAGCACCAGCCTCTACGGCTCCTTTTACGAGCAGTACTTC. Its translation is CASTSLYGSFYEQYF.

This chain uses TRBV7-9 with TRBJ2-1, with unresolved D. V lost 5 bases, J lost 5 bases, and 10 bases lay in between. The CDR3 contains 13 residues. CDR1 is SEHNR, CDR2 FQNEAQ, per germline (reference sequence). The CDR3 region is CASSPLKDNEQFF. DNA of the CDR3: TGTGCCAGCAGCCCGCTGAAAGACAATGAGCAGTTCTTC.

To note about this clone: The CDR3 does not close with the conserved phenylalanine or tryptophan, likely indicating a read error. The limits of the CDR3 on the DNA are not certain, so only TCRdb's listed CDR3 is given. CDR3 sequence reads: CASSLSTPEPWN. This chain links TRBV27 with TRBJ2-3. The CDR3 is 12 residues long, ends included. Per germline, CDR1 MNHEY and CDR2 SMNVEV (reference sequence).

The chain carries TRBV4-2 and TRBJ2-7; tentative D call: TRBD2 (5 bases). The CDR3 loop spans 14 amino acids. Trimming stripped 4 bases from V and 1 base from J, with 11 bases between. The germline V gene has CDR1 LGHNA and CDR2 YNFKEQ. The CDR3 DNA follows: TGTGCCAGCAGCCCGTCGGACTTGTCCTACGAGCAGTACTTC. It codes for CASSPSDLSYEQYF.

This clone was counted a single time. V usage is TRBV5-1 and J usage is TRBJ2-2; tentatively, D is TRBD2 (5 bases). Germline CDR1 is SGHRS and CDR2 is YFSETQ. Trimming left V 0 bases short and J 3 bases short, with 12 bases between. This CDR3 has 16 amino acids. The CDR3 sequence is CASSLAYGIYTGELFF. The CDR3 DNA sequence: TGCGCCAGCAGCTTGGCCTACGGGATATACACCGGGGAGCTGTTTTTT.

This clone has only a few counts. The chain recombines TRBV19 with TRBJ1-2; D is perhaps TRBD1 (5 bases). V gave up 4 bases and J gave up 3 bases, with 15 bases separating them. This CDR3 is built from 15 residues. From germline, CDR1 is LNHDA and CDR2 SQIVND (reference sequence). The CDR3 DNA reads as TGTGCCAGTAGTACGGGACTCAAGGCTCACTATGGCTACACCTTC. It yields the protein CASSTGLKAHYGYTF.

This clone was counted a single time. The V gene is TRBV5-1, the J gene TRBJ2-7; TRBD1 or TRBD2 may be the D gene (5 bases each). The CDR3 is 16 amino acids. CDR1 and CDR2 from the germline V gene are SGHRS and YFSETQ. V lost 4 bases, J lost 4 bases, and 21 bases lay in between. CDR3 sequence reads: CASSPVRARGAYEQYF. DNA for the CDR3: TGCGCCAGCAGCCCCGTAAGGGCAAGAGGGGCTTACGAGCAGTACTTC.

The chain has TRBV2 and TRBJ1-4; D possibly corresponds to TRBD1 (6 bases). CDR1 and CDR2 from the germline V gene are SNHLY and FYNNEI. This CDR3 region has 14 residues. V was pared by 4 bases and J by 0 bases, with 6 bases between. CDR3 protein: CASSGTATNEKLFF. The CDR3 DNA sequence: TGTGCCAGCAGTGGGACAGCAACTAATGAAAAACTGTTTTTT.

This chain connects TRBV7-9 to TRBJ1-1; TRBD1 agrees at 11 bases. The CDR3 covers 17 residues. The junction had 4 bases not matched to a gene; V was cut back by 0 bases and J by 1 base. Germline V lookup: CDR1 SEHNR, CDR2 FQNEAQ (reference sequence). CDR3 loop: CASSLAGTGGSNTEAFF. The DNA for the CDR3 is TGTGCCAGCAGCTTAGCTGGGACAGGGGGTTCGAACACTGAAGCTTTCTTT.

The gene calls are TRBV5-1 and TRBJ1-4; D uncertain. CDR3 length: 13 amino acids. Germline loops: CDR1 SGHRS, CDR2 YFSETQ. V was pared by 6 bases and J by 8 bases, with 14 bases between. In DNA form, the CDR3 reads TGCGCCAGCACGGGCCTGGAGAGCGAAAAACTGTTTTTT. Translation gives CASTGLESEKLFF.

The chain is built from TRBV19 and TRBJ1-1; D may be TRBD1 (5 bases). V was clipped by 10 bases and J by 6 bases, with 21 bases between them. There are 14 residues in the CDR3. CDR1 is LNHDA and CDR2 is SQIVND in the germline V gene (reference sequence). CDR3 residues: CATSTDPTVAEAFF. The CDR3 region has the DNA TGTGCCACTTCGACAGATCCAACGGTAGCTGAAGCTTTCTTT.

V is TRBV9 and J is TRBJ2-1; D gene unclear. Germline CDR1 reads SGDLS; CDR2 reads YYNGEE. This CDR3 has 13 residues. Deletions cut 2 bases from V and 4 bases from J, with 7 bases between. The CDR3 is CASSVGSYNEQFF. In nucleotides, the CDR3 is TGTGCCAGCAGCGTGGGGTCTTACAATGAGCAGTTCTTC.

In nucleotides, the CDR3 is TGTGCCAGCAGCCGAAACAGGGCGGGGGAGCTGTTTTTT. It specifies CASSRNRAGELFF. The chain carries TRBV6-5 and TRBJ2-2; D may be TRBD1 (6 bases). This CDR3 region has 13 residues. Germline V CDR1 and CDR2: MNHEY, SVGAGI. Trimming removed 6 bases at V and 8 bases at J, with 13 bases between.

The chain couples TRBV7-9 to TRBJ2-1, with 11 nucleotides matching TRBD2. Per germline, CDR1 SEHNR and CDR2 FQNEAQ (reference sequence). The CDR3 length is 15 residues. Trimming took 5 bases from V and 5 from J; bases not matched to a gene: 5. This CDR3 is CASSPRLAGNNEQFF. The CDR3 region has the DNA TGTGCCAGCAGCCCCCGACTAGCGGGGAACAATGAGCAGTTCTTC.

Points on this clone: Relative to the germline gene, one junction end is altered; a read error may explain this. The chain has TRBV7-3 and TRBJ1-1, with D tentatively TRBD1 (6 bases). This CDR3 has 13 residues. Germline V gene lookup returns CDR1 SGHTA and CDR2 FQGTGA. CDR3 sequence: CASSITTGTEAFF. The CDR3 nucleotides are TGTGCCAGCAGCATAACCACAGGGACTGAAGCTTTCTTT.

The CDR3 coding sequence is TGTGCCAGCAGCTTAAACGAGGTAGATACGCAGTATTTT. As protein: CASSLNEVDTQYF. The chain combines TRBV7-9 with TRBJ2-3, with D unclear. CDR1 is SEHNR, CDR2 FQNEAQ, per germline (reference sequence). This CDR3 comprises 13 residues. Trimming removed 2 bases from V and 5 bases from J, with 8 bases in between.

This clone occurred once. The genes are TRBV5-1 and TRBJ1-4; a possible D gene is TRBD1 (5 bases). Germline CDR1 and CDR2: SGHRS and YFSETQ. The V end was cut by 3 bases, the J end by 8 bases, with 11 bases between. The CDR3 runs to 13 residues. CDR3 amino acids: CASSSRQKEKLFF. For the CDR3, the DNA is TGCGCCAGCAGCTCGAGACAGAAGGAAAAACTGTTTTTT.

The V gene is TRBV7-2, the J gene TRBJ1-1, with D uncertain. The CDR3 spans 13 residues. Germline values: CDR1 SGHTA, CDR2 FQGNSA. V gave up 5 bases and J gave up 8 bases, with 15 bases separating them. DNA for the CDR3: TGTGCCAGCAGCCGTATCAGCCACCCCGAAGCTTTCTTT. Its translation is CASSRISHPEAFF. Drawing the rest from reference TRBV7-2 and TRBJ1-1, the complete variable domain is GAGVSQSPSNKVTEKGKDVELRCDPISGHTALYWYRQSLGQGLEFLIYFQGNSAPDKSGLPSDRFSAERTGGSVSTLTIQRTQQEDSAVYLCASSRISHPEAFFGQGTRLTVV.

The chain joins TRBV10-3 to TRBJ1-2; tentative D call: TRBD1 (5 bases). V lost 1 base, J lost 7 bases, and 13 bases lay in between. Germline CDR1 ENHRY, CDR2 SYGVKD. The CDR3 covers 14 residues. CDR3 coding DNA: TGTGCCATCAGTGAGTTCGGAGTTAGGGGTGGCTACACCTTC. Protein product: CAISEFGVRGGYTF.

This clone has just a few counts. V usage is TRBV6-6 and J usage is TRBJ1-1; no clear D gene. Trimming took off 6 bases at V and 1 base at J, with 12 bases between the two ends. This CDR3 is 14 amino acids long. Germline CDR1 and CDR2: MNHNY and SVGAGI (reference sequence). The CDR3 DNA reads TGTGCCAGCAGACCACCTCACCCGAACACTGAAGCTTTCTTT. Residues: CASRPPHPNTEAFF.

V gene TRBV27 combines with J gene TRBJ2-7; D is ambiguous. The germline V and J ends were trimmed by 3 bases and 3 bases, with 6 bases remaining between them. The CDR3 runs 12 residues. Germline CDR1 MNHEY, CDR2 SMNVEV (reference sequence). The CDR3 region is CASSFDGYEQYF. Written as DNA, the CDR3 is TGTGCCAGCAGTTTTGACGGCTACGAGCAGTACTTC.

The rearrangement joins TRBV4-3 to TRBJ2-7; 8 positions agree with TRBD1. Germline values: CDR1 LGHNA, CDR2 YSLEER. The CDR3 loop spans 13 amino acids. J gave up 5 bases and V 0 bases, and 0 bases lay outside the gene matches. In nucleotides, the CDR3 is TGCGCCAGCAGCCAAGACAGGGGGCACGAGCAGTACTTC. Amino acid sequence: CASSQDRGHEQYF.

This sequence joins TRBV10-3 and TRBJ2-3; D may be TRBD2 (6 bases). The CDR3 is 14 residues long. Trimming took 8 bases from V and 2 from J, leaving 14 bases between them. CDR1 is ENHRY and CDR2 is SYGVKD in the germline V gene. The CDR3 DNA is TGTGCCATCGGGGGGATGGGGGTCACAGATACGCAGTATTTT. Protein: CAIGGMGVTDTQYF.

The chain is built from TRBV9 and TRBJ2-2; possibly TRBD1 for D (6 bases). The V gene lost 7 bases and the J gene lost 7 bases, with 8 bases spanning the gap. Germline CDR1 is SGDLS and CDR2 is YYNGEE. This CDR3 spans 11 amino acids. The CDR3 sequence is CASGGGGELFF. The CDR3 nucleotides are TGTGCCAGCGGGGGCGGCGGGGAGCTGTTTTTT.

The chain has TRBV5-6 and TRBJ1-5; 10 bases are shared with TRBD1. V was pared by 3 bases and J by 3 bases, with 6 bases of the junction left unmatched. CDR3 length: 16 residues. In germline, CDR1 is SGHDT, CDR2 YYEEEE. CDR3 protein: CASSSLDRGSNQPQHF. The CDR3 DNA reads TGTGCCAGCAGCTCCCTGGACAGGGGGTCCAATCAGCCCCAGCATTTT.

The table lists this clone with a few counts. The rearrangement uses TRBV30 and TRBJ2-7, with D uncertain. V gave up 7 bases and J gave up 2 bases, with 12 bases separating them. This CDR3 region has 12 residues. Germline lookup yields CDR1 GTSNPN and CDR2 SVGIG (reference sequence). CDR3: CASITPTYEQYF. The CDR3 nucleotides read TGTGCCTCAATAACACCTACCTACGAGCAGTACTTC. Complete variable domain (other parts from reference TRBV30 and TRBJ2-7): SQTIHQWPATLVQPVGSPLSLECTVEGTSNPNLYWYRQAAGRGLQLLFYSVGIGQISSEVPQNLSASRPQDRQFILSSKKLLLSDSGFYLCASITPTYEQYFGPGTRLTVT.

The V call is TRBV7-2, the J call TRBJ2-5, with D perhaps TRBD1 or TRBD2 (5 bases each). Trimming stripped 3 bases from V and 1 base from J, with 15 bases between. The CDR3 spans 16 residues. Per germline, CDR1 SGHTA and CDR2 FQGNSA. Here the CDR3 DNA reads TGTGCCAGCAGCTTTGGGGGTCCGAGGCCCCAAGAGACCCAGTACTTC. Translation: CASSFGGPRPQETQYF. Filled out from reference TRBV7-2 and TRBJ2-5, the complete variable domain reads GAGVSQSPSNKVTEKGKDVELRCDPISGHTALYWYRQSLGQGLEFLIYFQGNSAPDKSGLPSDRFSAERTGGSVSTLTIQRTQQEDSAVYLCASSFGGPRPQETQYFGPGTRLLVL.

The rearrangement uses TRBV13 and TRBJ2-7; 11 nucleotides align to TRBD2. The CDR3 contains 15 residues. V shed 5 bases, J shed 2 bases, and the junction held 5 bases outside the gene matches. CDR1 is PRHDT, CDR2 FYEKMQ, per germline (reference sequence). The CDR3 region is CASSPGTSGAYEQYF. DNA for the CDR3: TGTGCCAGCAGCCCCGGGACTAGCGGAGCCTACGAGCAGTACTTC.

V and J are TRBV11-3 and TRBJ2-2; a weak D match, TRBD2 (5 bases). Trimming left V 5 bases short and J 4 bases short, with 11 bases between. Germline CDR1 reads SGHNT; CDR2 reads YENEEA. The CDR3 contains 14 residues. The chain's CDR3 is CASSTRTVTGELFF. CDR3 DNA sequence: TGTGCCAGCAGCACCCGGACTGTCACCGGGGAGCTGTTTTTT.